Reported below is one T cell receptor (beta chain). The target antigen is unknown. Trimming pared 0 bases from V and 3 bases from J, leaving 12 bases between. Germline V gene lookup returns CDR1 MGHRA and CDR2 YSYEKL. This CDR3 is 16 amino acids long. TCRdb keeps only in-frame clones here, not all; method: immunoSEQ multiplex PCR. The profile shows 110,000 to 150,000 clones, 85% to 95% of them singletons. This sample is part of a study of T cell responses to AZD1222 COVID-19 vaccine. Study results and caveats: Spike-specific TCR breadth and depth rose after two AZD1222 doses. Possibly, clonal diversity was underestimated; donors were largely white British and included more females. Close to half of spike-specific TCRs reportedly recognize unmutated variant regions. Baseline seropositivity characterized only a handful of AZD1222 recipients.

V and J are TRBV4-1 and TRBJ1-5, with a possible D match to TRBD1 (5 bases). The material sequenced was peripheral blood, taken after recovery from COVID-19. This clonotype was sampled from an adult who had recovered from COVID-19. Written as DNA, the CDR3 is TGCGCCAGCAGCCAAGATAATACAGGTGTCAATCAGCCCCAGCATTTT. Translating gives CASSQDNTGVNQPQHF.